The TCR beta chain described here comes from a study of identical twins' blood T cells. A single record per CDR3 protein comes from TCRdb applying MiXCR to the 5' RACE reads. Found here are fewer than 450,000 distinct CDR3 sequences, over 25% of them singletons; the top ten hold more than 5.5%. Germline V gene lookup returns CDR1 SGHTA and CDR2 FQGNSA. There are 17 residues in the CDR3. After removal of 5 bases from V and 3 bases from J, the junction contained 10 bases not matched to a gene. The V and J genes are TRBV7-2 and TRBJ2-3, with 11 bases aligning to TRBD2. The origin of this receptor is a woman between 18 and 49 years old in good health. Material for sequencing was PBMCs. CDR3 bases: TGTGCCAGCAGCCCCGGTCTAGCGGGAGGTTCGACAGATACGCAGTATTTT. Its protein is CASSPGLAGGSTDTQYF.